Listed here are 18 T cell receptor beta chains from one sample, sequenced in a study of cytomegalovirus exposure and HLA in healthy donors. The PCR contained 60 Vbeta and 13 Jbeta primers. Profiled with immunoSEQ multiplex PCR; TCRdb holds only in-frame clones, not every one. The sample consists of approximately 51,000 clones, 70% to 80% of them appearing once. Sequencing was performed on PBMCs. Source of these receptors: a man aged 25 to 40 in good health and CMV-seronegative.

This clone was detected a few times. V is TRBV19 and J is TRBJ2-2, with 8 bases matching TRBD2. V dropped 1 base and J dropped 2; count of bases not matched to a gene: 15. CDR1 LNHDA and CDR2 SQIVND come from the germline V gene (reference sequence). The CDR3 totals 20 residues. The CDR3 nucleotides read TGTGCCAGTAGTATAGGGGGTAGTAGCGGGAATACTAAAAACACCGGGGAGCTGTTTTTT. Translating gives CASSIGGSSGNTKNTGELFF.

CDR3 in DNA: TGTGCCAGCAGCTTGGGACCTAGACAGGGGAGCAATTCACCCCTCCACTTT. Residues: CASSLGPRQGSNSPLHF. The V call is TRBV5-4, the J call TRBJ1-6, with TRBD1 matching over 8 bases. Per germline, CDR1 SGHNT and CDR2 YYREEE (reference sequence). The junction had 9 bases not matched to a gene; V was cut back by 0 bases and J by 7 bases. This CDR3 is 17 amino acids long.

The chain couples TRBV7-9 to TRBJ2-2; D is possibly TRBD1 (6 bases). The germline CDR1 and CDR2 sequences are SEHNR and FQNEAQ (reference sequence). The ends were cut back, 10 bases at V and 6 bases at J, with 12 bases in the middle. The CDR3 has 12 amino acids. The CDR3 spells CATARGPGELFF. The CDR3 nucleotides read TGTGCCACCGCCAGGGGACCCGGGGAGCTGTTTTTT.

The rearrangement joins TRBV5-1 to TRBJ1-5, with D unresolved. V shed 2 bases and J shed 7 bases, with 10 bases lying between them. Per germline, CDR1 SGHRS and CDR2 YFSETQ. This CDR3 contains 13 residues. The CDR3 loop is CASSFDGLQPQHF. CDR3 nucleotides: TGCGCCAGCAGCTTTGATGGGCTCCAGCCCCAGCATTTT.

This clone was detected only a few times. The chain employs TRBV4-1 and TRBJ2-7, with D perhaps TRBD2 (6 bases). The CDR3 spans 14 residues. From germline, CDR1 is MGHRA and CDR2 YSYEKL. V was cut by 2 bases and J by 9 bases, with 17 bases left in between. CDR3 sequence (DNA): TGCGCCAGCAGCCAACCGGGACTCCCTCAGGGGCAGTACTTC. Translating gives CASSQPGLPQGQYF.

The chain is built from TRBV5-6 and TRBJ2-1; possibly TRBD2 for D (5 bases). V lost 2 bases and J 8 bases, leaving 8 bases between the germline ends. This CDR3 is 12 amino acids long. The germline CDR1 and CDR2 sequences are SGHDT and YYEEEE. CDR3 amino acids: CASSLEGDEQFF. The CDR3 coding sequence is TGTGCCAGCAGCTTAGAGGGCGATGAGCAGTTCTTC.

The V and J genes are TRBV29-1 and TRBJ2-5, with 9 bases identical to TRBD1. Losses at the gene ends were 6 bases for V and 4 bases for J; bases not matched to a gene: 6. This CDR3 contains 13 residues. From germline, CDR1 is SQVTM and CDR2 ANQGSEA. CDR3 sequence (DNA): TGCAGCGTAACCGGGACAGGGTTAGAGACCCAGTACTTC. As protein: CSVTGTGLETQYF. Full variable domain (rest looked up from reference TRBV29-1 and TRBJ2-5): SAVISQKPSRDICQRGTSLTIQCQVDSQVTMMFWYRQQPGQSLTLIATANQGSEATYESGFVIDKFPISRPNLTFSTLTVSNMSPEDSSIYLCSVTGTGLETQYFGPGTRLLVL.

This clone was seen a few times. The chain couples TRBV7-9 to TRBJ1-5; 8 nucleotides agree with TRBD1. Trimming took 5 bases from V and 7 from J; bases not matched to a gene: 4. Germline values: CDR1 SEHNR, CDR2 FQNEAQ (reference sequence). The CDR3 totals 13 residues. CDR3 amino acids: CASSAQGGQPQHF. The CDR3 nucleotides are TGTGCCAGCAGCGCACAGGGGGGCCAGCCCCAGCATTTT.

The rearrangement joins TRBV5-1 to TRBJ2-5, with 8 bases identical to TRBD1. The germline CDR1 and CDR2 sequences are SGHRS and YFSETQ. J lost 5 bases, V lost 3 bases, and 9 bases had no gene match. The CDR3 is made up of 15 amino acids. CDR3 coding DNA: TGCGCCAGCAGCTCGGGACAGGTATCGGGGGAGACCCAGTACTTC. Translating it yields CASSSGQVSGETQYF.

By sample share, this clone is medium-sized. Within the sample, other DNA sequences also encode this same CDR3. This chain joins TRBV7-2 and TRBJ2-4; 11 nucleotides align to TRBD2. The CDR3 runs 16 residues. Germline-derived CDR1 and CDR2 are SGHTA and FQGNSA. Trimming at V came to 3 bases and at J to 5 bases, leaving 6 bases not matched to a gene. The CDR3 region is CASSLGLAGGENIQYF. Here the CDR3 DNA reads TGTGCCAGCAGCTTGGGATTAGCGGGAGGGGAAAACATTCAGTACTTC.

This chain joins TRBV6-5 and TRBJ2-7, with D tentatively TRBD2 (6 bases). In germline, CDR1 is MNHEY, CDR2 SVGAGI. V lost 8 bases, J lost 2 bases, and 16 bases lay in between. CDR3 length equals 14 residues. CDR3 DNA: TGTGCCAGCCGTAGGAGGGACGGACCCTACGAGCAGTACTTC. Amino acid sequence: CASRRRDGPYEQYF.

This clone has only a few counts. The chain recombines TRBV5-1 with TRBJ2-5, with D maybe TRBD2 (6 bases). This CDR3 spans 16 amino acids. V was pared by 0 bases and J by 4 bases, with 16 bases between. CDR1 and CDR2 from the germline V gene are SGHRS and YFSETQ. The CDR3 spells CASSLGPEGVRETQYF. CDR3 DNA: TGCGCCAGCAGCTTGGGGCCGGAGGGAGTACGAGAGACCCAGTACTTC.

The V and J genes are TRBV5-1 and TRBJ1-1; the D is unclear. Trimming removed 0 bases at V and 0 bases at J, with 6 bases between. The CDR3 is made up of 14 amino acids. Germline CDR1 reads SGHRS; CDR2 reads YFSETQ. The CDR3 region has the DNA TGCGCCAGCAGCTTGGATACGGTGAACACTGAAGCTTTCTTT. It specifies CASSLDTVNTEAFF. Full variable domain (rest looked up from reference TRBV5-1 and TRBJ1-1): KAGVTQTPRYLIKTRGQQVTLSCSPISGHRSVSWYQQTPGQGLQFLFEYFSETQRNKGNFPGRFSGRQFSNSRSEMNVSTLELGDSALYLCASSLDTVNTEAFFGQGTRLTVV.

The chain links TRBV7-2 to TRBJ2-3; no definite D call. The CDR3 totals 13 residues. The germline V gene has CDR1 SGHTA and CDR2 FQGNSA. V lost 1 base to trimming and J lost 7 bases, with 9 bases between them. The CDR3 DNA reads as TGTGCCAGCAGCTTAGGGGCCTATTATACGCAGTATTTT. Translation gives CASSLGAYYTQYF.

The genes are TRBV29-1 and TRBJ2-2; possible D gene TRBD1, 7 bases. Germline loops: CDR1 SQVTM, CDR2 ANQGSEA. This CDR3 is 13 amino acids long. The germline V and J ends were trimmed by 4 bases and 7 bases, with 13 bases remaining between them. The CDR3 DNA follows: TGCAGCGTTGTAGGAGGGGGCAACGGGGAGCTGTTTTTT. Protein: CSVVGGGNGELFF.

The gene calls are TRBV11-3 and TRBJ2-3, with D tentatively TRBD1 (5 bases). This CDR3 contains 12 residues. CDR1 and CDR2 (germline): SGHNT, YENEEA. The V end lost 4 bases, the J end lost 8 bases, and 10 bases lay between the germline ends. CDR3 in DNA: TGTGCCAGCAGCTACAGGTTGGGTACGCAGTATTTT. Protein sequence: CASSYRLGTQYF.

The J gene is TRBJ2-3, the V gene TRBV5-1; 10 nucleotides match TRBD2. V gave up 4 bases and J gave up 2 bases; unmatched junction bases: 7. The CDR3 totals 16 residues. Germline V lookup: CDR1 SGHRS, CDR2 YFSETQ. Here the CDR3 reads CASSEGTSVSTDTQYF. The DNA for the CDR3 is TGCGCCAGCAGCGAAGGGACTAGCGTGTCCACAGATACGCAGTATTTT. The full variable domain, its missing parts supplied by reference TRBV5-1 and TRBJ2-3, is KAGVTQTPRYLIKTRGQQVTLSCSPISGHRSVSWYQQTPGQGLQFLFEYFSETQRNKGNFPGRFSGRQFSNSRSEMNVSTLELGDSALYLCASSEGTSVSTDTQYFGPGTRLTVL.

The chain links TRBV7-2 to TRBJ2-1, with a possible D match to TRBD2 (6 bases). Germline CDR1 is SGHTA and CDR2 is FQGNSA. Trimming removed 3 bases at V and 1 base at J, with 10 bases between. The CDR3 is made up of 15 amino acids. Here the CDR3 DNA reads TGTGCCAGCAGCTTCCAGACTAGTTCCTACAATGAGCAGTTCTTC. The encoded protein is CASSFQTSSYNEQFF.